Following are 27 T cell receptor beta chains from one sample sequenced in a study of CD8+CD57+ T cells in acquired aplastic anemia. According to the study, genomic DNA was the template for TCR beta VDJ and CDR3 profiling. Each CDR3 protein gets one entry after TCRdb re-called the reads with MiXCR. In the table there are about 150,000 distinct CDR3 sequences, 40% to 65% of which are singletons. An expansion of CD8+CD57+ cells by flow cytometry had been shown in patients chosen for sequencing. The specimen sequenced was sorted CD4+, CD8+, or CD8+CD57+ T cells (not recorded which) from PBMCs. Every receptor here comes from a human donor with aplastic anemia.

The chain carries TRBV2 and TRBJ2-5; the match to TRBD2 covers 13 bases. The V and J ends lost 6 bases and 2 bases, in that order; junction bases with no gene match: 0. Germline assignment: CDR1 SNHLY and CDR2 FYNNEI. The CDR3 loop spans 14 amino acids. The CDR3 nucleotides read TGTGCCAGCAGGGGACTAGCGGGGCAAGAGACCCAGTACTTC. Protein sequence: CASRGLAGQETQYF. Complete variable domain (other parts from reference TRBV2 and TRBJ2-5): EPEVTQTPSHQVTQMGQEVILRCVPISNHLYFYWYRQILGQKVEFLVSFYNNEISEKSEIFDDQFSVERPDGSNFTLKIRSTKLEDSAMYFCASRGLAGQETQYFGPGTRLLVL.

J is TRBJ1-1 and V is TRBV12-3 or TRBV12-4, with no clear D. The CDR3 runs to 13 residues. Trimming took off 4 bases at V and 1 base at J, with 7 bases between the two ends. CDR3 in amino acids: CASSSQANTEAFF. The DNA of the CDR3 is TGTGCCAGCAGTTCCCAGGCGAACACTGAAGCTTTCTTT.

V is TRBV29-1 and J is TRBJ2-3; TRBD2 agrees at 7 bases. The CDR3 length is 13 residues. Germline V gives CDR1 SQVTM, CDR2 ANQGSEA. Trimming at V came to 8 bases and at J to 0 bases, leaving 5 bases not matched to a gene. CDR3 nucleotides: TGCAGCTCCTTGCGGGGGAGCACAGATACGCAGTATTTT. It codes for CSSLRGSTDTQYF.

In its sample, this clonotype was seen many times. CDR3 sequence reads: CASSFIKTDTQYF. The CDR3 bases are TGTGCCAGCAGTTTTATAAAGACAGATACGCAGTATTTT. This rearrangement joins TRBV12-3 or TRBV12-4 to TRBJ2-3; D uncertain. The V and J ends lost 3 bases and 3 bases respectively, with 7 bases between them. CDR3 length: 13 amino acids.

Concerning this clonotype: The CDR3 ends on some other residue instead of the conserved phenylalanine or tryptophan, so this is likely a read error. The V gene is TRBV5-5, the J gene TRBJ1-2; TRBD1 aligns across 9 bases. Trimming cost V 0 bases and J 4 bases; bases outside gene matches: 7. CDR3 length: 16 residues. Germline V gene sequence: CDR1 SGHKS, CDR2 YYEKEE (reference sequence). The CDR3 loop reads CASSLGSGTGTYGYTL. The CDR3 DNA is TGTGCCAGCAGCTTGGGGTCGGGGACAGGGACCTATGGCTACACCCTC.

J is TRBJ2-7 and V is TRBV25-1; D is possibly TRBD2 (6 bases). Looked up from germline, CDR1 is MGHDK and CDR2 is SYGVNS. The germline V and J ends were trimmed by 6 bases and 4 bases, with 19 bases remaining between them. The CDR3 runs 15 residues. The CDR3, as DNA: TGTGCCAGCAGCGTAGAGGGCGGGAAATTGTACGAGCAGTACTTC. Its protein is CASSVEGGKLYEQYF.

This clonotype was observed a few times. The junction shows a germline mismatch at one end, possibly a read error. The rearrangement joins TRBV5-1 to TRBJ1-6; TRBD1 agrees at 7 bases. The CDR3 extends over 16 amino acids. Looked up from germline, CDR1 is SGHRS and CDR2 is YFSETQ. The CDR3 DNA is TGCGCCAGCAGCTCCTCCCGACAGGGCGGGAATTCACACCTCCACTTT. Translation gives CASSSSRQGGNSHLHF.

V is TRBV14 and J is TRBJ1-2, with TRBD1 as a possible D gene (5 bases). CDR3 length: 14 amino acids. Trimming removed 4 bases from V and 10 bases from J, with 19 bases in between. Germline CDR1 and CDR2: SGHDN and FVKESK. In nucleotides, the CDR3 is TGTGCCAGCAGCCCCGGGGGGTGGGGCATCCTCTACACCTTC. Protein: CASSPGGWGILYTF.

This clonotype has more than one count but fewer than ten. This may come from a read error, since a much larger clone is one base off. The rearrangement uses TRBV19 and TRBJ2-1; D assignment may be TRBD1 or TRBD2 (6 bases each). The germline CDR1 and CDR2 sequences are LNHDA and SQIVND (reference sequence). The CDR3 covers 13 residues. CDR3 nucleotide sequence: TGTGCCAGTGGTATGTGGGGGGCCGATGAGCAGTTCTTC. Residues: CASGMWGADEQFF.

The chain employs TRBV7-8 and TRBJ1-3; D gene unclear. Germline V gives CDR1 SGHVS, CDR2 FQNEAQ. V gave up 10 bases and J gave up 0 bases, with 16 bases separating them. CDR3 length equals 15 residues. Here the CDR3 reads CATREGIYSGNTIYF. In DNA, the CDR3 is TGTGCCACCCGGGAAGGAATCTACTCTGGAAACACCATATATTTT. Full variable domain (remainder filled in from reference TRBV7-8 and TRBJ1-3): GAGVSQSPRYKVAKRGQDVALRCDPISGHVSLFWYQQALGQGPEFLTYFQNEAQLDKSGLPSDRFFAERPEGSVSTLKIQRTQQEDSAVYLCATREGIYSGNTIYFGEGSWLTVV.

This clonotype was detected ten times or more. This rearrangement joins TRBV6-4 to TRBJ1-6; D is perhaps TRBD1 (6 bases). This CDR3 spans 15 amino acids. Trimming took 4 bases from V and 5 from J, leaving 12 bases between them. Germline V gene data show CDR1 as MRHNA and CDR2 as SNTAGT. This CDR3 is CASSVGAGDNSPLHF. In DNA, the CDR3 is TGTGCCAGCAGTGTGGGGGCAGGGGATAATTCACCCCTCCACTTT.

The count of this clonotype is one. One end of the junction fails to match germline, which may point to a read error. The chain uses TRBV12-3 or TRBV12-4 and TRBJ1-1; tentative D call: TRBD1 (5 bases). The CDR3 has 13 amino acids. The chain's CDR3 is CASSWDVNTEAFF. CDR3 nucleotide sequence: TGCGCCAGCAGTTGGGACGTTAACACTGAAGCTTTCTTT.

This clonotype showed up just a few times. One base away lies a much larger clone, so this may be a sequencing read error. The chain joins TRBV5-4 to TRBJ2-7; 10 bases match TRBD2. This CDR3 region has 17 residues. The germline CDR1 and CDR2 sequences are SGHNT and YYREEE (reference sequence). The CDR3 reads CASSLGWTSGNSYEQHF. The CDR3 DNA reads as TGTGCCAGCAGCTTGGGATGGACTAGCGGAAACTCCTACGAGCAGCACTTC.

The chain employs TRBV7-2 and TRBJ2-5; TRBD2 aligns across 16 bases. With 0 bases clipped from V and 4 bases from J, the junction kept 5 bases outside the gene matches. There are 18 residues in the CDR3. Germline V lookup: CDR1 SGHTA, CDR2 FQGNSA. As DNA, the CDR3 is TGTGCCAGCAGCTTAGCCGGGACTAGCGGGAGGGCCTCAGAGACCCAGTACTTC. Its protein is CASSLAGTSGRASETQYF.

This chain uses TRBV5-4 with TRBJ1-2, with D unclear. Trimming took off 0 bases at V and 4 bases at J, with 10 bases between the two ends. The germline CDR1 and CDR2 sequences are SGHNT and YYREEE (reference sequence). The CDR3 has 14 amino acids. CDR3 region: CASSLGEGGYGYTF. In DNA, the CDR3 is TGTGCCAGCAGCTTGGGGGAGGGTGGCTATGGCTACACCTTC.

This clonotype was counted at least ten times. Here the CDR3 DNA reads TGTGCCAGCAGAGGACCAGGTTCTTCCTACGAGCAGTACTTC. This encodes CASRGPGSSYEQYF. The chain couples TRBV6-1 to TRBJ2-7; no reliable D call. Looked up from germline, CDR1 is MNHNS and CDR2 is SASEGT. Trimming removed 6 bases at V and 1 base at J, with 13 bases between. The CDR3 spans 14 residues.

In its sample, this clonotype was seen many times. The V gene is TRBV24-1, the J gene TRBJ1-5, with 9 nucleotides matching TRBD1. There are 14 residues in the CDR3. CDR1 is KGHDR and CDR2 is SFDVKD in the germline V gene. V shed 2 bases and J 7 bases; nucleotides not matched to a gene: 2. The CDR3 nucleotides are TGTGCCACCAGTGATTGGGGACAGGGACAGCCCCAGCATTTT. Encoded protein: CATSDWGQGQPQHF.

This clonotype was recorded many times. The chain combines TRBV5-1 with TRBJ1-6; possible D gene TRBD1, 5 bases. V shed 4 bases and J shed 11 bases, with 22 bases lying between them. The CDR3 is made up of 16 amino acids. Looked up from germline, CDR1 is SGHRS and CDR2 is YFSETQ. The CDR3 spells CASSNIRDGELAPLHF. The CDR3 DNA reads TGCGCCAGCAGCAACATACGGGACGGAGAGTTGGCACCCCTCCACTTT. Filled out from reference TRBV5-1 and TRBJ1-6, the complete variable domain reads KAGVTQTPRYLIKTRGQQVTLSCSPISGHRSVSWYQQTPGQGLQFLFEYFSETQRNKGNFPGRFSGRQFSNSRSEMNVSTLELGDSALYLCASSNIRDGELAPLHFGNGTRLTVT.

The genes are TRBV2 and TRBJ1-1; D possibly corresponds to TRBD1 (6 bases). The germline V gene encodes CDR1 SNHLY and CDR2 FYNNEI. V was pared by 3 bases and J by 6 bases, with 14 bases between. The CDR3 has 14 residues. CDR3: CASSDRQGLSEAFF. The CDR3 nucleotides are TGTGCCAGCAGTGATCGGCAGGGGTTGTCTGAAGCTTTCTTT.

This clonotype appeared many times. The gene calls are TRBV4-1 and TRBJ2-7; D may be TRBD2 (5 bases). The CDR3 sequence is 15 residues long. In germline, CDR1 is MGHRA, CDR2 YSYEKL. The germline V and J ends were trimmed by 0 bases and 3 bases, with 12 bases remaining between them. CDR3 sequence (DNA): TGCGCCAGCAGCCAAGACCCAGACGGACTCTACGAGCAGTACTTC. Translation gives CASSQDPDGLYEQYF.

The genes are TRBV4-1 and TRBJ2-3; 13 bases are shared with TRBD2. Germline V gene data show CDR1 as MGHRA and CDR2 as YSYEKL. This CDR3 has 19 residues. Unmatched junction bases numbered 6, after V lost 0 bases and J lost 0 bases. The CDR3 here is CASSQETSGGMTSTDTQYF. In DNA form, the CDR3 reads TGCGCCAGCAGCCAAGAGACTAGCGGGGGGATGACTAGCACAGATACGCAGTATTTT.

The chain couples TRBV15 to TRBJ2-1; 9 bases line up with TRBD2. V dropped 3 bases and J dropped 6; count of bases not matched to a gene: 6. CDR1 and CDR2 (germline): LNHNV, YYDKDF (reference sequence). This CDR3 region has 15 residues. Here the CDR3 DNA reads TGTGCCACCAGCAGTTTAGCGGGAGACCTCAATGAGCAGTTCTTC. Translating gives CATSSLAGDLNEQFF.

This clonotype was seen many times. Here the CDR3 DNA reads TGCGCCAGCAGCCAAGATGTGGGGCTCCGAATGGCTTTCTTT. As protein: CASSQDVGLRMAFF. The chain combines TRBV4-1 with TRBJ1-1, with D possibly TRBD1 on 5 matching bases. Trimming took off 0 bases at V and 11 bases at J, with 16 bases between the two ends. The CDR3 totals 14 residues. Germline V CDR1 and CDR2: MGHRA, YSYEKL.

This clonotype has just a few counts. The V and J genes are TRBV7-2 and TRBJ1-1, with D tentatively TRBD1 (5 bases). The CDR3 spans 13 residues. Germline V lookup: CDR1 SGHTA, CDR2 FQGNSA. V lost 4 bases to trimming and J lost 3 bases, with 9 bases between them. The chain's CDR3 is CASSSQGYTEAFF. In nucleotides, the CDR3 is TGTGCCAGCAGCTCTCAGGGATACACTGAAGCTTTCTTT.

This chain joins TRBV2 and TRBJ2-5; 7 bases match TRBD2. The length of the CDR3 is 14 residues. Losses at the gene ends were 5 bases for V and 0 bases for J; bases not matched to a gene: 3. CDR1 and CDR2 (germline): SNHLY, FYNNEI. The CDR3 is CASSYRGDQETQYF. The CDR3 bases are TGTGCCAGCAGTTATCGGGGGGACCAAGAGACCCAGTACTTC.

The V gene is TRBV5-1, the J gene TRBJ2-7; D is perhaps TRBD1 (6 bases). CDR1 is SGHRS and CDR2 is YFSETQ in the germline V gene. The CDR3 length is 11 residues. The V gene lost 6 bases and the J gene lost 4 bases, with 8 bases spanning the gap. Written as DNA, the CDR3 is TGCGCCAGCACGCAGGGGTACGAGCAGTACTTC. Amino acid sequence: CASTQGYEQYF.

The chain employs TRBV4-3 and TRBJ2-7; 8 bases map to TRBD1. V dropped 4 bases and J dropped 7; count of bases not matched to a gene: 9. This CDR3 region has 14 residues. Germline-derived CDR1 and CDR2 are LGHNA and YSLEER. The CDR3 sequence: CASSRLTGDGEQYF. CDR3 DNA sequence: TGCGCCAGCAGCCGACTGACAGGGGACGGTGAGCAGTACTTC.